This T cell receptor beta chain was sequenced in a study of T cell changes during pregnancy in multiple sclerosis. Germline V gene data show CDR1 as LGHNA and CDR2 as YSLEER. This CDR3 spans 16 amino acids. Trimming removed 0 bases from V and 4 bases from J; junction bases left unmatched: 6. The protocol was immunoSEQ multiplex PCR, while the TCRdb copy is restricted to in-frame clones and leaves out a portion. This table holds around 55,000 clones, roughly 94% found once. This chain joins TRBV4-3 and TRBJ2-1; 7 bases align to TRBD1. This specimen consisted of CD8+ T cells from peripheral blood mononuclear cells, obtained in the third trimester of pregnancy. The sequence was obtained from a female donor with multiple sclerosis, enrolled in a pregnancy study. The CDR3 DNA sequence: TGCGCCAGCAGCCAAGACGAGGGGGCGCAGTACAATGAGCAGTTCTTC. The encoded protein is CASSQDEGAQYNEQFF.